These 17 T cell receptor beta chains were all obtained from the same sample, sequenced in a study of lymphopenia after photon versus proton radiotherapy (dated by TCRdb to about 2019). The library was prepared using the immunoSEQ multiplex PCR assay. TCRdb retrieved this table from immuneACCESS and kept in-frame rearrangements only. Not all clones are present; in checked studies, unresolved V genes account for under half, and no reason is known for the remainder. The sample contains about 30,000 clones, 85% to 90% of them found a single time. Approximately 6.2% of the sample is held by the ten biggest clonotypes. Specimen: peripheral blood, collected from a patient treated with photon-based radiotherapy. The receptors were sampled from a woman aged 50 to 60 with pancreatic cancer.

The J gene is TRBJ2-1, the V gene TRBV5-1, with 8 bases that match TRBD2. Looked up from germline, CDR1 is SGHRS and CDR2 is YFSETQ. The junction had 10 bases not matched to a gene; V was cut back by 5 bases and J by 3 bases. The CDR3 is 16 residues long. The CDR3 reads CASSPWASGRYNEQFF. In DNA, the CDR3 is TGCGCCAGCAGTCCGTGGGCTAGCGGGCGCTACAATGAGCAGTTCTTC.

This chain joins TRBV9 and TRBJ2-1, with D unresolved. Trimming took 0 bases from V and 5 from J, leaving 6 bases between them. The CDR3 is made up of 13 amino acids. Looked up from germline, CDR1 is SGDLS and CDR2 is YYNGEE. DNA of the CDR3: TGTGCCAGCAGCGTAGTGATGGACAATGAGCAGTTCTTC. Its translation: CASSVVMDNEQFF.

V usage is TRBV5-1 and J usage is TRBJ2-1; 9 bases agree with TRBD2. The V gene's germline CDR1 is SGHRS and CDR2 YFSETQ. V trimming: 0 bases; J trimming: 8 bases; junction bases outside the gene matches: 9. The CDR3 has 16 amino acids. As DNA, the CDR3 is TGCGCCAGCAGCTTGGAGGGGACTAGCAAGGCCGATGAGCAGTTCTTC. Translated, it gives CASSLEGTSKADEQFF.

This clone was seen a few times. This chain joins TRBV5-1 and TRBJ1-4; tentatively, D is TRBD1 (6 bases). Germline CDR1 is SGHRS and CDR2 is YFSETQ. The CDR3 length is 14 residues. Trimming stripped 4 bases from V and 8 bases from J, with 15 bases between. The CDR3 coding sequence is TGCGCCAGCAGCCCAGGGGTACGGGAAGAAAAACTGTTTTTT. This gives the protein CASSPGVREEKLFF. The variable domain in full, completed from reference TRBV5-1 and TRBJ1-4, reads KAGVTQTPRYLIKTRGQQVTLSCSPISGHRSVSWYQQTPGQGLQFLFEYFSETQRNKGNFPGRFSGRQFSNSRSEMNVSTLELGDSALYLCASSPGVREEKLFFGSGTQLSVL.

The chain recombines TRBV5-8 with TRBJ1-1, with 7 bases that match TRBD1. This CDR3 contains 14 residues. The trim removed 4 bases at V and 0 bases at J, leaving 3 bases unmatched. Per the germline V gene, CDR1 is SGHTS and CDR2 is YDEGEE. CDR3 protein: CASSRTGVNTEAFF. For the CDR3, the DNA is TGTGCCAGCAGCCGTACAGGGGTGAACACTGAAGCTTTCTTT.

The V call is TRBV5-1, the J call TRBJ2-1; perhaps TRBD2 as D (6 bases). Trimming left V 0 bases short and J 4 bases short, with 11 bases between. Germline assignment: CDR1 SGHRS and CDR2 YFSETQ. The CDR3 consists of 15 residues. CDR3 DNA: TGCGCCAGCAGCTTGGAGAGTAGCGGATACAATGAGCAGTTCTTC. Its translation is CASSLESSGYNEQFF.

The V call is TRBV25-1, the J call TRBJ1-3; D is perhaps TRBD1 (5 bases). The CDR3 has 14 amino acids. Trimming stripped 8 bases from V and 5 bases from J, with 16 bases between. Per germline, CDR1 MGHDK and CDR2 SYGVNS. The chain's CDR3 is CASGSNGGRNTIYF. The CDR3 DNA reads as TGTGCCAGCGGATCAAACGGGGGTCGAAACACCATATATTTT.

The rearrangement joins TRBV4-1 to TRBJ2-5; D not resolved. The germline V gene has CDR1 MGHRA and CDR2 YSYEKL. The V gene lost 2 bases and the J gene lost 5 bases, with 15 bases spanning the gap. CDR3 length: 15 residues. The CDR3 spells CASSQLSVLGETQYF. The CDR3, as DNA: TGCGCCAGCAGCCAACTCTCGGTACTGGGGGAGACCCAGTACTTC.

The J gene is TRBJ2-7, the V gene TRBV4-1, with D possibly being TRBD2 (6 bases). From germline, CDR1 is MGHRA and CDR2 YSYEKL. This CDR3 comprises 17 residues. V was cut by 0 bases and J by 3 bases, with 18 bases left in between. CDR3 bases: TGCGCCAGCAGCCAAGAGCTTAGTAGCGGAGGTTACTACGAGCAGTACTTC. Amino acid sequence: CASSQELSSGGYYEQYF.

This clone is medium-sized in the sample. This chain links TRBV5-4 with TRBJ2-1, with 11 bases aligning to TRBD2. The CDR3 runs 16 residues. Germline CDR1 SGHNT, CDR2 YYREEE (reference sequence). V gave up 0 bases and J gave up 7 bases; unmatched junction bases: 6. Here the CDR3 reads CASSLAVGTSGNEQFF. The CDR3 nucleotides are TGTGCCAGCAGCTTGGCCGTTGGGACTAGCGGTAATGAGCAGTTCTTC.

This chain connects TRBV15 to TRBJ1-1, with TRBD1 as a possible D gene (5 bases). Germline CDR1 reads LNHNV; CDR2 reads YYDKDF (reference sequence). Trimming removed 8 bases from V and 3 bases from J, with 34 bases in between. The CDR3 runs to 20 residues. The CDR3 coding sequence is TGTGCCACCGCCCTCGGACTTAGGGTATTCGGGGCTGAGGACGACACTGAAGCTTTCTTT. Amino acid sequence: CATALGLRVFGAEDDTEAFF.

The chain uses TRBV19 and TRBJ1-1, with D hard to call. This CDR3 region has 15 residues. Germline V gene lookup returns CDR1 LNHDA and CDR2 SQIVND (reference sequence). Between the trimmed V and J ends, which lost 6 bases and 4 bases, there was a span of 18 bases. The CDR3, as DNA: TGTGCCAGTAGCCTCTCCCCGGGAGGCGGCACTGAAGCTTTCTTT. Residues: CASSLSPGGGTEAFF.

The chain joins TRBV6-5 to TRBJ2-7, with D unresolved. Looked up from germline, CDR1 is MNHEY and CDR2 is SVGAGI. Trimming removed 2 bases at V and 1 base at J, with 9 bases between. The CDR3 totals 14 residues. CDR3 nucleotide sequence: TGTGCCAGCAGTTACAGTGACGGATCCTACGAGCAGTACTTC. Its translation: CASSYSDGSYEQYF.

The rearrangement uses TRBV28 and TRBJ2-7; TRBD2 agrees at 8 bases. The CDR3 runs to 14 residues. Germline CDR1 and CDR2: MDHEN and SYDVKM. J lost 9 bases, V lost 5 bases, and 12 bases had no gene match. The CDR3: CASSPHERERGQYF. In DNA form, the CDR3 reads TGTGCCAGCAGTCCCCACGAGCGGGAGAGGGGGCAGTACTTC.

CDR3 in amino acids: CASSLKGETQYF. The DNA for the CDR3 is TGTGCCAGCTCACTAAAGGGTGAGACCCAGTACTTC. The genes are TRBV18 and TRBJ2-5; D is ambiguous. The CDR3 covers 12 residues. Germline CDR1 and CDR2: KGHSH and LQKENI. The V end was cut by 4 bases, the J end by 5 bases, with 8 bases between.

The V call is TRBV6-1, the J call TRBJ1-2, with 7 nucleotides matching TRBD1. V was clipped by 0 bases and J by 4 bases; unmatched bases: 8. CDR1 is MNHNS, CDR2 SASEGT, per germline. This CDR3 has 16 amino acids. This chain's CDR3 is CASSEALRGPGYGYTF. As DNA, the CDR3 is TGTGCCAGCAGTGAAGCGCTAAGGGGGCCTGGCTATGGCTACACCTTC.

The chain is built from TRBV19 and TRBJ2-1; D remains ambiguous. There are 15 residues in the CDR3. Germline V gene sequence: CDR1 LNHDA, CDR2 SQIVND (reference sequence). Trimming cost V 5 bases and J 8 bases, with 19 bases left between them. CDR3 residues: CASSPFSRGSDEQFF. The CDR3 DNA sequence: TGTGCCAGTAGTCCCTTCTCCCGAGGTTCCGATGAGCAGTTCTTC.